The 23 T cell receptor beta chains reported below all come from one sample, sequenced in a study of T cells in Graves' hyperthyroidism and ophthalmopathy. There were TCR beta CDR3 regions amplified from RNA transcripts. An initial round of RT-PCR targeting the TCR CDR3 relied on the HTBI primer set. TCRdb itself ran the multiplex PCR reads through MiXCR, one entry per CDR3 protein. The sample has about 640,000 distinct CDR3 sequences; less than 25% are singletons. Sequenced sample: blood. The receptor set was obtained from a man aged 25-40 years with Graves' ophthalmopathy.

The chain recombines TRBV10-2 with TRBJ2-2; 11 nucleotides match TRBD2. The CDR3 is 17 residues long. The ends lost 5 bases at V and 5 bases at J; junction bases unmatched: 10. CDR1 is WSHSY and CDR2 is SAAADI in the germline V gene. CDR3: CASSTQTSGRHTGELFF. The CDR3 bases are TGCGCCAGCAGTACCCAAACTAGCGGGAGACATACCGGGGAGCTGTTTTTT.

This chain uses TRBV29-1 with TRBJ2-7; tentatively, D is TRBD2 (6 bases). The CDR3 totals 13 residues. Between the trimmed V and J ends, which lost 4 bases and 4 bases, there was a span of 14 bases. Germline lookup yields CDR1 SQVTM and CDR2 ANQGSEA. CDR3 nucleotides: TGCAGCGTTGCTGGCGGGGACCTTTACGAGCAGTACTTC. Translated: CSVAGGDLYEQYF.

V is TRBV3-1 and J is TRBJ1-1, with TRBD1 matching over 7 bases. The ends lost 4 bases at V and 0 bases at J; junction bases unmatched: 5. This CDR3 has 15 amino acids. CDR1 LGHDT and CDR2 YNNKEL come from the germline V gene (reference sequence). Written as DNA, the CDR3 is TGTGCCAGCAGCCCGGGACAGCCGTTGAACACTGAAGCTTTCTTT. Translated: CASSPGQPLNTEAFF.

Concerning this clonotype itself: At one of its ends the junction is not consistent with the germline gene, which may arise from a read error. The V call is TRBV29-1, the J call TRBJ2-2; D perhaps matches TRBD2 (6 bases). CDR1 is SQVTM, CDR2 ANQGSEA, per germline. This CDR3 contains 14 residues. The CDR3 spells CSAEGRRGTGELFF. The DNA of the CDR3 is TGCAGCGCTGAAGGACGGAGGGGCACCGGGGAGCTGTTTTTT.

In its sample, this clonotype was seen many times. The CDR3 loop is CASSFSGTADTQYF. The CDR3 region has the DNA TGTGCCAGCAGCTTTAGCGGGACCGCAGATACGCAGTATTTT. V and J are TRBV27 and TRBJ2-3, with 8 bases fitting TRBD2. V lost 6 bases to trimming and J lost 4 bases; unmatched junction nucleotides: 6. The CDR3 totals 14 residues. CDR1 and CDR2 from the germline V gene are MNHEY and SMNVEV (reference sequence).

This clonotype was seen only a few times. J is TRBJ1-2 and V is TRBV6-6; weak D call: TRBD1 (5 bases). Germline CDR1 MNHNY, CDR2 SVGAGI (reference sequence). The CDR3 totals 18 residues. V was trimmed by 1 base and J by 4 bases, leaving 22 bases between them. CDR3 nucleotide sequence: TGTGCCAGCAGTTACTTCCCGACCAGTGAGACAGACCTCTATGGCTACACCTTC. Residues: CASSYFPTSETDLYGYTF.

The rearrangement links TRBV2 to TRBJ2-3, with D hard to call. Per germline, CDR1 SNHLY and CDR2 FYNNEI. This CDR3 is built from 12 residues. V shed 3 bases and J shed 4 bases, with 5 bases lying between them. CDR3 in amino acids: CASSDGSDTQYF. CDR3 sequence (DNA): TGTGCCAGCAGTGATGGGTCAGATACGCAGTATTTT.

The V and J genes are TRBV2 and TRBJ1-5; 7 positions agree with TRBD1. This CDR3 region has 16 residues. After removal of 5 bases from V and 3 bases from J, the junction contained 10 bases not matched to a gene. The germline V gene encodes CDR1 SNHLY and CDR2 FYNNEI. CDR3 in amino acids: CASSSRQGPPNQPQHF. CDR3 in DNA: TGTGCCAGCAGTTCCCGACAGGGACCCCCCAATCAGCCCCAGCATTTT.

This clonotype was seen at least ten times. This chain uses TRBV11-2 with TRBJ1-5; 8 bases are a match to TRBD1. CDR3 length: 15 amino acids. From germline, CDR1 is SGHAT and CDR2 FQNNGV. V shed 5 bases and J 2 bases; nucleotides not matched to a gene: 5. CDR3 sequence: CASSETGDRNQPQHF. The CDR3 nucleotides read TGTGCCAGCAGCGAGACAGGGGACCGCAATCAGCCCCAGCATTTT.

V gene TRBV6-2 or TRBV6-3 combines with J gene TRBJ1-2; no firm D call. The CDR3 covers 14 residues. The germline gives CDR1 MNHEY, CDR2 SVGEGT. Trimming cost V 6 bases and J 5 bases, with 16 bases left between them. CDR3 in DNA: TGTGCCAGCAGGGCGGCAGGAGGTCCATATGGCTACACCTTC. It specifies CASRAAGGPYGYTF.

This clonotype was counted at least ten times. The CDR3 loop reads CASSLGSADEQFF. The CDR3 bases are TGTGCCAGCAGCTTAGGGTCGGCGGATGAGCAGTTCTTC. The chain is built from TRBV7-8 and TRBJ2-1; D gene uncertain. V lost 1 base and J lost 8, with 9 bases in between. This CDR3 is built from 13 residues. CDR1 is SGHVS and CDR2 is FQNEAQ in the germline V gene.

In this sample, this clonotype turned up a few times. V and J are TRBV9 and TRBJ2-5; D gene uncertain. Germline-derived CDR1 and CDR2 are SGDLS and YYNGEE. The CDR3 spans 15 residues. V shed 0 bases and J shed 0 bases, with 9 bases lying between them. CDR3 bases: TGTGCCAGCAGCGTAGGCGGTGGGTACCAAGAGACCCAGTACTTC. Translated, it gives CASSVGGGYQETQYF.

This clonotype was seen at least ten times. The rearrangement uses TRBV28 and TRBJ1-2; TRBD1 matches 7 bases. V dropped 2 bases and J dropped 6; count of bases not matched to a gene: 9. Germline CDR1 is MDHEN and CDR2 is SYDVKM. The length of the CDR3 is 15 residues. The DNA for the CDR3 is TGTGCCAGCAGTTTAGCACTGACAGGGACCCATGGCTACACCTTC. This gives the protein CASSLALTGTHGYTF.

J is TRBJ1-5 and V is TRBV20-1; D gene unclear. This CDR3 has 14 amino acids. V was shortened by 7 bases and J by 2 bases, with 15 bases between the two germline ends. Germline V CDR1 and CDR2: DFQATT, SNEGSKA (reference sequence). The CDR3 sequence is CSVTRVAGNQPQHF. The CDR3 region has the DNA TGCAGTGTTACGAGGGTGGCTGGCAATCAGCCCCAGCATTTT.

The gene calls are TRBV7-9 and TRBJ2-3; D possibly corresponds to TRBD1 (5 bases). This CDR3 has 14 residues. V gave up 2 bases and J gave up 3 bases, with 9 bases separating them. Germline CDR1 and CDR2: SEHNR and FQNEAQ (reference sequence). This CDR3 reads CASSLKGETDTQYF. CDR3 nucleotide sequence: TGTGCCAGCAGCTTAAAAGGGGAAACAGATACGCAGTATTTT.

There are a few counts of this clonotype. The chain carries TRBV20-1 and TRBJ2-1; no definite D call. Germline values: CDR1 DFQATT, CDR2 SNEGSKA (reference sequence). CDR3 size: 15 residues. V lost 1 base and J 1 base, leaving 11 bases between the germline ends. The CDR3 nucleotides read TGCAGTGCTAGAGTCCCGATGGGTTCCTACAATGAGCAGTTCTTC. This translates into CSARVPMGSYNEQFF.

V usage is TRBV9 and J usage is TRBJ2-1, with 7 bases that match TRBD2. V lost 4 bases to trimming and J lost 6 bases; unmatched junction nucleotides: 16. The CDR3 length is 17 residues. Germline V gene lookup returns CDR1 SGDLS and CDR2 YYNGEE. This CDR3 is CASSSRHGGSGSNEQFF. The CDR3 bases are TGTGCCAGCAGCTCGCGTCACGGGGGGAGCGGGTCCAATGAGCAGTTCTTC.

This clonotype was counted ten times or more. The chain links TRBV3-1 to TRBJ2-1; D is possibly TRBD2 (5 bases). The CDR3 sequence is 16 residues long. V was shortened by 1 base and J by 4 bases, with 14 bases between the two germline ends. The germline V gene has CDR1 LGHDT and CDR2 YNNKEL (reference sequence). CDR3 bases: TGTGCCAGCAGCCAAGGAGGAGGCGGGTGGTACAATGAGCAGTTCTTC. It translates to CASSQGGGGWYNEQFF.

This clonotype was seen a handful of times. The chain joins TRBV5-1 to TRBJ2-5; possibly TRBD1 for D (6 bases). Per germline, CDR1 SGHRS and CDR2 YFSETQ. This CDR3 has 15 residues. The V and J ends lost 6 bases and 4 bases respectively, with 19 bases between them. The CDR3, as DNA: TGCGCCAGCAAGGCCGGCCCAGGGGATGGAGAGACCCAGTACTTC. This gives the protein CASKAGPGDGETQYF.

The CDR3 loop is CAKIDEQFF. DNA of the CDR3: TGTGCCAAGATCGATGAGCAGTTCTTC. The chain recombines TRBV10-3 with TRBJ2-1; D unclear. Trimming cost V 10 bases and J 8 bases, with 6 bases left between them. The CDR3 loop spans 9 amino acids. Germline V CDR1 and CDR2: ENHRY, SYGVKD.

This clonotype has more than one count but fewer than ten. The chain uses TRBV5-1 and TRBJ2-7; TRBD1 agrees at 8 bases. Per germline, CDR1 SGHRS and CDR2 YFSETQ. The CDR3 loop spans 17 amino acids. J was trimmed by 0 bases and V by 0 bases; bases with no gene match: 8. The CDR3 DNA sequence: TGCGCCAGCAGCTTGGCATCGGACAGGGCATCCTCCTACGAGCAGTACTTC. Protein: CASSLASDRASSYEQYF.

This clonotype was seen ten or more times. The V call is TRBV2, the J call TRBJ1-1; no firm D call. The CDR3 runs to 15 residues. The ends were cut back, 2 bases at V and 3 bases at J, with 13 bases in the middle. The germline V gene encodes CDR1 SNHLY and CDR2 FYNNEI. CDR3 DNA: TGTGCCAGCAGTGAAAGGCACCATCGCGACACTGAAGCTTTCTTT. The encoded protein is CASSERHHRDTEAFF.

This clonotype occurred many times. The chain combines TRBV20-1 with TRBJ2-3, with 11 bases matching TRBD2. The V and J ends lost 6 bases and 5 bases, in that order; junction bases with no gene match: 13. The CDR3 spans 16 residues. Germline values: CDR1 DFQATT, CDR2 SNEGSKA (reference sequence). The CDR3 coding sequence is TGCAGTGCCGAATCCGGGACTAGCGGTCGAGTAGATACGCAGTATTTT. Translating gives CSAESGTSGRVDTQYF.